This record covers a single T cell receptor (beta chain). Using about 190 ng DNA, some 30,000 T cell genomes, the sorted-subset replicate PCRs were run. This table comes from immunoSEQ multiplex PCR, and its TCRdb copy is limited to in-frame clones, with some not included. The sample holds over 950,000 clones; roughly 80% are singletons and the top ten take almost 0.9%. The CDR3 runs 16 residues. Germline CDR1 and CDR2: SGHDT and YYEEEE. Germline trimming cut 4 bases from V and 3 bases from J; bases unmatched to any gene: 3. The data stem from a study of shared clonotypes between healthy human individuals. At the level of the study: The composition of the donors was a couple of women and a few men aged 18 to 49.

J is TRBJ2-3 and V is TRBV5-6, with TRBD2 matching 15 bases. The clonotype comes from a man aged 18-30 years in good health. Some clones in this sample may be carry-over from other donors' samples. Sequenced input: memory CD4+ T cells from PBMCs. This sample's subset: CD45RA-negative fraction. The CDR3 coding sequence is TGTGCCAGCAGCCCAGGGACTAGCGGGAGGACAGATACGCAGTATTTT. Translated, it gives CASSPGTSGRTDTQYF.